This passage covers 3 T cell receptor beta chains from one sample sequenced in a study of blood T cell repertoires in COVID-19. Some clones are missing from TCRdb's copy, which holds only in-frame ones; the method was immunoSEQ multiplex PCR. Of around 70,000 clones in the sample, around nine tenths were seen once. Material for sequencing was peripheral blood. The receptor set was obtained from a man between 45 and 60 years old with active COVID-19.

This chain joins TRBV6-4 and TRBJ2-2; D is possibly TRBD2 (5 bases). The ends were cut back, 3 bases at V and 6 bases at J, with 8 bases in the middle. The germline gives CDR1 MRHNA, CDR2 SNTAGT. There are 13 residues in the CDR3. DNA for the CDR3: TGTGCCAGCAGTGAGAGGGAATCCGGGGAGCTGTTTTTT. Protein product: CASSERESGELFF.

V and J are TRBV28 and TRBJ2-7, with D possibly TRBD2 on 6 matching bases. Germline V gene data show CDR1 as MDHEN and CDR2 as SYDVKM. V was clipped by 3 bases and J by 4 bases, with 16 bases between them. The CDR3 runs to 15 residues. The CDR3 sequence is CASSLLARGRYEQYF. In DNA form, the CDR3 reads TGTGCCAGCAGTTTGCTAGCGCGGGGACGGTACGAGCAGTACTTC.

This clone was seen a single time. V gene TRBV12-2 combines with J gene TRBJ2-1; the table's D call, TRBD1, has no DNA check behind it. TRBV12-2 constitutes a pseudogene. CDR3 length: 15 amino acids. CDR3 protein: CASRRRDRVYNEQFF. CDR3 nucleotide sequence: TGTGCAAGTCGCCGCCGGGACAGGGTTTACAATGAGCAGTTCTTC.